This is a list of T cell receptor beta chains from one sample in a study of blood T cell repertoires in COVID-19. The table came from immunoSEQ multiplex PCR; TCRdb's copy has only in-frame clones and leaves some out. The sample has 150,000 to 200,000 clones; 65% to 80% are singletons. The sequenced sample was PBMCs or T cells enriched from blood (not recorded which). The source is a woman in her fifties or sixties with acute COVID-19. Each CDR3 is given with its conserved first and last residue. D genes are given only for firm matches. Expanded clones are given a class, and other clones once, few, many or no size at all.

CDR3aa	CDR3nt	j_gene	d_gene	abundance	v_gene
CASSSGQEKGNEQFF	TGTGCCAGCAGTTCGGGACAGGAAAAGGGCAATGAGCAGTTCTTC	TRBJ2-1	TRBD1	-	TRBV27
CASSYSILAVDEQFF	TGTGCCAGCAGTTACTCTATTTTAGCCGTCGATGAGCAGTTCTTC	TRBJ2-1	-	few	TRBV6-5
CASSDPRMSGAEAFF	TGTGCCAGCAGTGACCCCAGGATGTCGGGGGCTGAAGCTTTCTTT	TRBJ1-1	-	-	TRBV6-1
CATDDWTLYGYTF	TGTGCCACCGATGACTGGACTCTCTATGGCTACACCTTC	TRBJ1-2	-	-	TRBV12-3/TRBV12-4
CASSRAGGTETQYF	TGTGCCAGCAGTCGAGCGGGGGGGACAGAGACCCAGTACTTC	TRBJ2-5	TRBD2	-	TRBV6-5
CASSPEVMWNIQYF	TGTGCCAGCAGCCCGGAGGTGATGTGGAACATTCAGTACTTC	TRBJ2-4	-	-	TRBV28
CASSFSDQDTQYF	TGTGCCAGCAGCTTCAGTGATCAAGATACGCAGTATTTT	TRBJ2-3	-	-	TRBV7-2
CASTRPGTGVYSNQPQHF	TGTGCCAGCACCCGTCCCGGGACAGGAGTTTATAGCAATCAGCCCCAGCATTTT	TRBJ1-5	TRBD1	few	TRBV2
CASSQDLGTGYSGYTF	TGCGCCAGCAGCCAAGATCTAGGGACAGGGTATTCTGGCTACACCTTC	TRBJ1-2	TRBD1	-	TRBV4-3
CASTQAGKATPQHF	TGTGCCAGCACCCAAGCGGGAAAGGCAACGCCCCAGCATTTT	TRBJ1-5	-	-	TRBV6-5
CASSEAGANTEAFF	TGTGCCAGCAGTGAAGCGGGGGCTAATACTGAAGCTTTCTTT	TRBJ1-1	-	-	TRBV6-1
CASSIIGAGGRPQHF	TGTGCCAGTAGTATAATAGGGGCAGGGGGGAGGCCCCAGCATTTT	TRBJ1-5	TRBD1	-	TRBV19
CASSPVGQANEKLFF	TGTGCCAGCAGCCCCGTGGGACAGGCTAATGAAAAACTGTTTTTT	TRBJ1-4	TRBD1	-	TRBV5-6
CASQNRGGITDTQYF	TGCGCCAGCCAAAATAGGGGGGGGATTACAGATACGCAGTATTTT	TRBJ2-3	-	-	TRBV10-2
CASSVQGVGNTEAFF	TGTGCCAGCAGCGTACAGGGGGTAGGAAACACTGAAGCTTTCTTT	TRBJ1-1	TRBD1	once	TRBV9
CATGLAGPSETQYF	TGCGCCACCGGGCTAGCGGGTCCAAGCGAGACCCAGTACTTC	TRBJ2-5	TRBD2	-	TRBV10-2
CASSQWGGVRIQPQHF	TGCGCCAGCAGTCAATGGGGGGGGGTTCGCATTCAGCCCCAGCATTTT	TRBJ1-5	-	-	TRBV23-1
CASSPEAGGRTPLHF	TGTGCCAGCTCACCAGAGGCAGGGGGCAGGACACCCCTCCACTTT	TRBJ1-6	TRBD1	-	TRBV18
CASSPGGFTEAFF	TGCGCCAGCAGTCCGGGAGGGTTCACTGAAGCTTTCTTT	TRBJ1-1	-	-	TRBV5-1
CASSILAGGEEKLFF	TGTGCCAGTAGTATCTTGGCAGGGGGCGAAGAAAAACTGTTTTTT	TRBJ1-4	TRBD1	few	TRBV19
CASSPLPGQGGNTIYF	TGTGCCAGCAGTCCTTTACCGGGACAGGGAGGAAACACCATATATTTT	TRBJ1-3	TRBD1	-	TRBV14
CASSPASQGANYGYTF	TGTGCCAGCAGCCCTGCCTCACAGGGGGCTAACTATGGCTACACCTTC	TRBJ1-2	TRBD1	-	TRBV7-2
CASSLDRSSVYTF	TGCGCCAGCAGCTTGGACAGGAGCTCAGTCTACACCTTC	TRBJ1-2	-	-	TRBV5-1
CASSYYYPGQGDTEAFF	TGTGCCAGCAGTTATTATTACCCGGGACAGGGGGACACTGAAGCTTTCTTT	TRBJ1-1	TRBD1	-	TRBV28
CASSPPGGGRAEAFF	TGTGCCAGCAGCCCCCCCGGTGGGGGCAGGGCTGAAGCTTTCTTT	TRBJ1-1	-	-	TRBV3-1/TRBV3-2
CASSQRRSGGAVGELFF	TGTGCCAGCAGCCAACGTAGAAGCGGGGGGGCGGTCGGGGAGCTGTTTTTT	TRBJ2-2	TRBD2	-	TRBV3-1/TRBV3-2
CASSNRDSTPQNF	TGTGCCAGCAGTAACAGGGACAGCACTCCCCAAAACTTC	TRBJ1-2	TRBD1	-	TRBV6-5
CASSLHFSGQGTF	TGTGCCAGCAGCCTCCACTTCTCAGGGCAAGGCACCTTC	TRBJ1-2	-	-	TRBV12-3/TRBV12-4
CASSIGTAPYGYTF	TGTGCCAGCAGTATCGGGACAGCCCCCTATGGCTACACCTTC	TRBJ1-2	TRBD1	-	TRBV28
CASSSGQGEAFF	TGTGCCAGCAGCTCGGGACAGGGGGAAGCTTTCTTT	TRBJ1-1	TRBD1	-	TRBV6-5
CASSQVNRPTNYGYTF	TGTGCCAGCAGCCAAGTTAACAGGCCCACTAACTATGGCTACACCTTC	TRBJ1-2	-	-	TRBV3-1/TRBV3-2
CASTLDRVNNQPQHF	TGTGCCAGCACCCTAGACAGGGTCAACAATCAGCCCCAGCATTTT	TRBJ1-5	TRBD1	-	TRBV2
CASSHLGEGSSELFF	TGTGCCAGCAGCCACTTAGGGGAAGGTTCGTCGGAGCTGTTTTTT	TRBJ2-2	-	-	TRBV14
CASRLRAANTEAFF	TGTGCCAGCCGCCTGCGGGCGGCGAACACTGAAGCTTTCTTT	TRBJ1-1	-	-	TRBV7-9
CASSLSVGGSRYF	TGTGCCAGCAGTTTATCGGTAGGGGGCTCGCGGTACTTC	TRBJ2-5	TRBD1	-	TRBV27
CASSLGGELTEAFF	TGTGCCAGCAGCTTAGGGGGGGAGTTAACTGAAGCTTTCTTT	TRBJ1-1	-	-	TRBV7-2
CASSSRDRSGNGYTF	TGCGCCAGCAGCTCTAGGGACAGATCGGGGAATGGCTACACCTTC	TRBJ1-2	TRBD1	-	TRBV5-1
CASSEGPGRPRDYGYTF	TGTGCCAGCAGTGAGGGGCCAGGACGCCCTAGGGACTATGGCTACACCTTC	TRBJ1-2	-	-	TRBV2
CATHRGIVNTEAFF	TGTGCCACTCATAGGGGTATTGTTAACACTGAAGCTTTCTTT	TRBJ1-1	-	-	TRBV2
CASSWTGAHRVGELFF	TGTGCCAGCAGCTGGACAGGGGCCCATAGGGTCGGGGAGCTGTTTTTT	TRBJ2-2	TRBD1	-	TRBV27
CASSQDRSGGSYNEQFF	TGCGCCAGCAGCCAAGATCGATCGGGGGGCTCCTACAATGAGCAGTTCTTC	TRBJ2-1	TRBD2	-	TRBV4-3
CASSLGRGAFF	TGTGCCAGCAGCTTAGGAAGGGGAGCTTTCTTT	TRBJ1-1	-	once	TRBV7-2
CATSLAPRNTEAFF	TGCGCCACCAGCTTGGCCCCTAGGAACACTGAAGCTTTCTTT	TRBJ1-1	-	few	TRBV5-1
CASSEGQGPYGYTF	TGTGCCAGCAGTGAAGGGCAGGGCCCCTATGGCTACACCTTC	TRBJ1-2	-	-	TRBV6-1
CASSWQAGSNQPQHF	TGTGCCAGTAGTTGGCAGGCCGGCAGCAATCAGCCCCAGCATTTT	TRBJ1-5	-	-	TRBV19
CASSLAPSGGDAYNEQFF	TGTGCTAGCAGCTTAGCGCCCAGCGGGGGGGATGCCTACAATGAGCAGTTCTTC	TRBJ2-1	TRBD2	-	TRBV7-7
CASTSSGVKEQFF	TGTGCCAGCACTTCTAGCGGGGTGAAGGAGCAGTTCTTC	TRBJ2-1	TRBD2	-	TRBV27
CASSLTGKMNTEAFF	TGCGCCAGCAGTCTGACAGGGAAAATGAACACTGAAGCTTTCTTT	TRBJ1-1	TRBD1	-	TRBV5-1